The sequence of this T cell receptor beta chain was determined in a study of cytotoxic CD8 clonotypes in ibrutinib-treated CLL. General study findings and limits: Investigators sampled sustained-remission and progressing patients at differing times. Public clonotypes showed up rarely, and on treatment they shrank or held steady.

Germline V gives CDR1 SEHNR, CDR2 FQNEAQ (reference sequence). V dropped 5 bases and J dropped 4 bases, with 17 bases sitting between them. This CDR3 spans 16 amino acids. Repertoires were generated with immunoSEQ multiplex PCR, while TCRdb's copy carries only in-frame clones and drops some. Of about 200,000 clones listed, around 70% are singletons. About this clone: Its antigen is unknown.

The receptor comes from a human donor with chronic lymphocytic leukemia. This specimen was PBMCs, taken after 12 months of ibrutinib treatment. The chain combines TRBV7-9 with TRBJ2-2; D might be TRBD2 (6 bases). CDR3 amino acids: CASSPQLAESTGELFF. The DNA of the CDR3 is TGTGCCAGCAGCCCCCAACTAGCAGAAAGCACCGGGGAGCTGTTTTTT.